The 29 T cell receptor beta chains in this list originate from one sample, sequenced in a study of T cell responses to AZD1222 COVID-19 vaccine. Sequencing used immunoSEQ multiplex PCR; TCRdb keeps in-frame clones, though not all of them. The table records 150,000 to 200,000 clones, around 87% of them present only once. Sequenced material: peripheral blood, taken on day 0 of AZD1222 vaccination. The receptors originated from an adult in good health.

V gene TRBV10-3 combines with J gene TRBJ1-5; D is possibly TRBD1 (6 bases). The CDR3 is made up of 16 amino acids. The germline CDR1 and CDR2 sequences are ENHRY and SYGVKD. V was trimmed by 4 bases and J by 4 bases, leaving 17 bases between them. CDR3 in amino acids: CAISVGSGAYNQPQHF. The DNA of the CDR3 is TGTGCCATCAGTGTAGGGTCAGGGGCGTATAATCAGCCCCAGCATTTT.

This chain links TRBV30 with TRBJ2-7; D gene ambiguous. CDR1 and CDR2 from the germline V gene are GTSNPN and SVGIG (reference sequence). Trimming took 1 base from V and 4 from J, leaving 8 bases between them. There are 12 residues in the CDR3. The CDR3 region has the DNA TGTGCCTGGAGTGCCCCCCTTTACGAGCAGTACTTC. It yields the protein CAWSAPLYEQYF.

V gene TRBV7-9 combines with J gene TRBJ2-1; the D gene is possibly TRBD2 (5 bases). This CDR3 comprises 16 residues. V lost 0 bases to trimming and J lost 3 bases, with 12 bases between them. Germline V lookup: CDR1 SEHNR, CDR2 FQNEAQ (reference sequence). The CDR3 sequence is CASSLASPSYYNEQFF. The DNA of the CDR3 is TGTGCCAGCAGCTTAGCTAGTCCTAGCTACTACAATGAGCAGTTCTTC.

This clone was picked up one time. This chain joins TRBV19 and TRBJ1-4; D may be TRBD1 (5 bases). The CDR3 loop spans 19 amino acids. The germline gives CDR1 LNHDA, CDR2 SQIVND (reference sequence). Trimming took off 5 bases at V and 0 bases at J, with 22 bases between the two ends. The CDR3 protein is CASSQTGVYRGATNEKLFF. In nucleotides, the CDR3 is TGTGCCAGTAGTCAGACGGGGGTTTATCGGGGTGCAACTAATGAAAAACTGTTTTTT.

This chain links TRBV28 with TRBJ2-7; D gene ambiguous. Germline CDR1 reads MDHEN; CDR2 reads SYDVKM. This CDR3 contains 11 residues. V shed 5 bases and J shed 4 bases, with 6 bases lying between them. This CDR3 reads CASSPQYEQYF. CDR3 sequence (DNA): TGTGCCAGCAGTCCCCAATACGAGCAGTACTTC.

The chain employs TRBV5-1 and TRBJ2-1, with TRBD2 matching over 8 bases. Germline lookup yields CDR1 SGHRS and CDR2 YFSETQ. CDR3 length equals 15 residues. J was trimmed by 2 bases and V by 1 base; bases with no gene match: 2. The DNA for the CDR3 is TGCGCCAGCAGCTTGACTAGCGGCGCCTACAATGAGCAGTTCTTC. Its translation: CASSLTSGAYNEQFF.

V is TRBV24-1 and J is TRBJ2-2; TRBD2 agrees at 7 bases. Germline V gene lookup returns CDR1 KGHDR and CDR2 SFDVKD. V was clipped by 0 bases and J by 3 bases; unmatched bases: 0. CDR3 length: 15 residues. CDR3 in amino acids: CATSDLTSDTGELFF. The CDR3 DNA is TGTGCCACCAGTGATTTGACTAGCGACACCGGGGAGCTGTTTTTT.

The CDR3 nucleotides read TGTGCCATCAGTGAGTTAAGGTCCTCCTACGAGCAGTACTTC. Its protein product is CAISELRSSYEQYF. The rearrangement links TRBV10-3 to TRBJ2-7; D is unclear. The CDR3 extends over 14 amino acids. CDR1 and CDR2 (germline): ENHRY, SYGVKD. Deletions cut 1 base from V and 0 bases from J, with 7 bases between.

The J gene is TRBJ2-2, the V gene TRBV9; 7 nucleotides align to TRBD1. Trimming at V came to 4 bases and at J to 6 bases, leaving 12 bases not matched to a gene. The CDR3 has 16 amino acids. In germline, CDR1 is SGDLS, CDR2 YYNGEE. The chain's CDR3 is CASSPPSGGFAGELFF. For the CDR3, the DNA is TGTGCCAGCAGCCCCCCGTCAGGGGGTTTTGCCGGGGAGCTGTTTTTT.

This sequence joins TRBV28 and TRBJ1-2, with 7 bases aligning to TRBD1. Germline CDR1 reads MDHEN; CDR2 reads SYDVKM. This CDR3 has 17 residues. The junction had 14 bases not matched to a gene; V was cut back by 4 bases and J by 3 bases. The CDR3 bases are TGTGCCAGCAGTTCTCCGGGGACAGCCGGCGGCTACTATGGCTACACCTTC. Its translation: CASSSPGTAGGYYGYTF.

The chain couples TRBV27 to TRBJ2-7; 13 nucleotides match TRBD2. The CDR3 totals 16 residues. Trimming cost V 8 bases and J 0 bases; bases outside gene matches: 7. CDR1 and CDR2 (germline): MNHEY, SMNVEV (reference sequence). The DNA of the CDR3 is TGTGCCAGCGGAATGACTAGCGGGAGGAGCTCCTACGAGCAGTACTTC. It translates to CASGMTSGRSSYEQYF.

This clone occurred once. J is TRBJ2-4 and V is TRBV28; D is ambiguous. The CDR3 has 15 amino acids. V was clipped by 6 bases and J by 4 bases, with 16 bases between them. CDR1 and CDR2 from the germline V gene are MDHEN and SYDVKM. This CDR3 reads CASSSGVGLKNIQYF. The CDR3 nucleotides are TGTGCCAGCAGCTCAGGTGTCGGTCTGAAAAACATTCAGTACTTC.

In this sample, this clone turned up once. This chain connects TRBV7-2 to TRBJ1-2, with TRBD1 as a possible D gene (5 bases). The V and J ends lost 1 base and 2 bases respectively, with 11 bases between them. Germline CDR1 is SGHTA and CDR2 is FQGNSA. This CDR3 comprises 15 residues. The CDR3 DNA is TGTGCCAGCAGCTTAGGGCTGACAGCGAACTATGGCTACACCTTC. Its protein product is CASSLGLTANYGYTF.

The V call is TRBV4-2, the J call TRBJ1-1; D remains unclear. The CDR3 runs to 13 residues. The ends were cut back, 5 bases at V and 5 bases at J, with 12 bases in the middle. Per the germline V gene, CDR1 is LGHNA and CDR2 is YNFKEQ. The CDR3 coding sequence is TGTGCCAGCAGCGCGCCGAGTGGGACTGAAGCTTTCTTT. Its protein product is CASSAPSGTEAFF.

The chain carries TRBV7-9 and TRBJ2-1; 8 bases align to TRBD2. Germline loops: CDR1 SEHNR, CDR2 FQNEAQ (reference sequence). The CDR3 covers 17 residues. Unmatched junction bases numbered 15, after V lost 7 bases and J lost 4 bases. The chain's CDR3 is CASNPPQAGEGYNEQFF. The CDR3 DNA is TGTGCCAGCAACCCCCCCCAAGCGGGAGAAGGGTACAATGAGCAGTTCTTC.

The chain has TRBV28 and TRBJ1-2, with a weak D call TRBD1 (5 bases). CDR1 and CDR2 from the germline V gene are MDHEN and SYDVKM. The CDR3 is made up of 14 amino acids. V was pared by 6 bases and J by 2 bases, with 13 bases between. CDR3 loop: CASSPGRGNYGYTF. CDR3 DNA sequence: TGTGCCAGCAGCCCGGGGCGGGGGAACTATGGCTACACCTTC.

The count of this clone is one. V is TRBV6-5 and J is TRBJ2-1, with TRBD1 matching over 7 bases. V dropped 9 bases and J dropped 4; count of bases not matched to a gene: 9. Looked up from germline, CDR1 is MNHEY and CDR2 is SVGAGI. The CDR3 runs 14 residues. The CDR3 protein is CASHRQGSYNEQFF. For the CDR3, the DNA is TGTGCCAGTCACCGACAGGGATCATACAATGAGCAGTTCTTC.

The chain recombines TRBV3-1 (or the pseudogene TRBV3-2) with TRBJ2-7; weak D call: TRBD2 (5 bases). This CDR3 region has 15 residues. Trimming took 3 bases from V and 4 from J, leaving 16 bases between them. Germline-derived CDR1 and CDR2 are LGHDT and YNNKEL (reference sequence). The CDR3 loop reads CASSHPQRRGYEQYF. The CDR3, as DNA: TGTGCCAGCAGCCACCCCCAACGAAGAGGGTACGAGCAGTACTTC.

The rearrangement links TRBV11-2 to TRBJ1-1; D is undetermined. CDR1 is SGHAT and CDR2 is FQNNGV in the germline V gene. This CDR3 comprises 13 residues. Trimming pared 0 bases from V and 11 bases from J, leaving 13 bases between. CDR3 in amino acids: CASSLEHLMGAFF. CDR3 nucleotide sequence: TGTGCCAGCAGCTTAGAACACCTCATGGGGGCTTTCTTT.

The V call is TRBV18, the J call TRBJ1-6; tentative D call: TRBD1 (5 bases). Deletions cut 5 bases from V and 9 bases from J, with 17 bases between. This CDR3 comprises 15 residues. The germline gives CDR1 KGHSH, CDR2 LQKENI. The chain's CDR3 is CASSAQGDRLSPLHF. The CDR3 nucleotides are TGTGCCAGCTCAGCACAAGGGGACCGCCTTTCACCCCTCCACTTT.

Points on this clone: In the same sample, other DNA sequences code for this CDR3. The rearrangement joins TRBV30 to TRBJ1-2; unclear D gene. Germline V gene sequence: CDR1 GTSNPN, CDR2 SVGIG (reference sequence). Trimming stripped 3 bases from V and 2 bases from J, with 10 bases between. CDR3 length: 13 residues. CDR3 residues: CAWSLGINYGYTF. The CDR3 DNA follows: TGTGCCTGGAGCCTCGGGATCAACTATGGCTACACCTTC.

This clone occurred a few times. This chain uses TRBV5-4 with TRBJ1-3; 7 bases are a match to TRBD1. Per germline, CDR1 SGHNT and CDR2 YYREEE (reference sequence). V lost 2 bases and J lost 2; bases outside the gene matches: 1. The CDR3 loop spans 14 amino acids. The CDR3 is CASSLDRAGNTIYF. The DNA of the CDR3 is TGTGCCAGCAGCTTAGACAGGGCTGGAAACACCATATATTTT.

V is TRBV5-4 and J is TRBJ2-3; D unresolved. CDR1 and CDR2 from the germline V gene are SGHNT and YYREEE (reference sequence). This CDR3 is 14 amino acids long. V gave up 0 bases and J gave up 0 bases, with 5 bases separating them. This CDR3 reads CASSLDYSTDTQYF. CDR3 nucleotide sequence: TGTGCCAGCAGCTTGGACTACAGCACAGATACGCAGTATTTT.

J is TRBJ1-2 and V is TRBV6-4; D not resolved. The CDR3 runs 15 residues. V gave up 3 bases and J gave up 2 bases, with 13 bases separating them. Germline-derived CDR1 and CDR2 are MRHNA and SNTAGT. CDR3 sequence: CASSEEVGGNYGYTF. In DNA, the CDR3 is TGTGCCAGCAGTGAGGAGGTCGGCGGAAACTATGGCTACACCTTC.

The V call is TRBV2, the J call TRBJ2-2, with 8 bases identical to TRBD1. The V gene end was trimmed by 0 bases and the J gene end by 7 bases; junction bases not matched to a gene: 4. This CDR3 has 15 amino acids. The germline CDR1 and CDR2 sequences are SNHLY and FYNNEI. CDR3 nucleotides: TGTGCCAGCAGTGAAGCCTGGACAGGGAGCGGGGAGCTGTTTTTT. This gives the protein CASSEAWTGSGELFF.

The rearrangement links TRBV9 to TRBJ1-5; maybe TRBD1 (5 bases). V was trimmed by 3 bases and J by 0 bases, leaving 16 bases between them. CDR3 length equals 17 residues. CDR1 is SGDLS and CDR2 is YYNGEE in the germline V gene. CDR3 nucleotide sequence: TGTGCCAGCAGCGCGACCCCGACAGCATATAGCAATCAGCCCCAGCATTTT. Its translation is CASSATPTAYSNQPQHF.

The rearrangement uses TRBV29-1 and TRBJ2-7; D gene uncertain. CDR1 and CDR2 (germline): SQVTM, ANQGSEA. The germline V and J ends were trimmed by 0 bases and 0 bases, with 9 bases remaining between them. This CDR3 is 14 amino acids long. CDR3 amino acids: CSVEDPGTSYEQYF. In DNA, the CDR3 is TGCAGCGTTGAAGATCCGGGCACCTCCTACGAGCAGTACTTC.

The CDR3 nucleotides read TGCGCCAGCAGCCCCGGACGGGACACTGAAGCTTTCTTT. This codes for CASSPGRDTEAFF. The chain links TRBV5-1 to TRBJ1-1; no clear D. CDR1 and CDR2 (germline): SGHRS, YFSETQ. The CDR3 length is 13 residues. Deletions cut 4 bases from V and 3 bases from J, with 10 bases between.

This clone was observed once. The chain couples TRBV30 to TRBJ2-7; 8 nucleotides line up with TRBD2. This CDR3 is built from 14 residues. Germline V lookup: CDR1 GTSNPN, CDR2 SVGIG (reference sequence). V lost 3 bases to trimming and J lost 6 bases; unmatched junction nucleotides: 10. DNA for the CDR3: TGTGCCTGGAGCGCCGGGACTAGTTTTCCCGAGCAGTACTTC. Amino acid sequence: CAWSAGTSFPEQYF.